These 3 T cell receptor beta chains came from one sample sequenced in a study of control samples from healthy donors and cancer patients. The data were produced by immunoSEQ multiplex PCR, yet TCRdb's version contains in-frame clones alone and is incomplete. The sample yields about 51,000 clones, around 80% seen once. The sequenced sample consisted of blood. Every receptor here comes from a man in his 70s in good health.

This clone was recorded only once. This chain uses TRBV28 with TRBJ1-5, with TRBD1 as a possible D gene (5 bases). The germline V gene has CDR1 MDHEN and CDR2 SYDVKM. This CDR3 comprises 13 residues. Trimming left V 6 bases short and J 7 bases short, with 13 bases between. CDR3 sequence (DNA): TGTGCCAGCAGGGGAGAGGGGTGGCAGCCCCAGCATTTT. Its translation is CASRGEGWQPQHF. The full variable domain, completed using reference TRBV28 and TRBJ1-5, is DVKVTQSSRYLVKRTGEKVFLECVQDMDHENMFWYRQDPGLGLRLIYFSYDVKMKEKGDIPEGYSVSREKKERFSLILESASTNQTSMYLCASRGEGWQPQHFGDGTRLSIL.

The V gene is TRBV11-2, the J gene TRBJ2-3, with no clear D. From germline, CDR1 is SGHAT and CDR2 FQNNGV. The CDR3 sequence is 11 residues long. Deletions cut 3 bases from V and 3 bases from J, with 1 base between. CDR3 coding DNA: TGTGCCAGCAGCTTGACAGATACGCAGTATTTT. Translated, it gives CASSLTDTQYF.

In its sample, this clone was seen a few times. CDR3 sequence reads: CASSLAVNEKLFF. CDR3 bases: TGTGCCAGCAGCTTAGCTGTTAATGAAAAACTGTTTTTT. V usage is TRBV7-9 and J usage is TRBJ1-4; D unclear. Germline values: CDR1 SEHNR, CDR2 FQNEAQ (reference sequence). V lost 0 bases and J 4 bases, leaving 3 bases between the germline ends. CDR3 length equals 13 residues.